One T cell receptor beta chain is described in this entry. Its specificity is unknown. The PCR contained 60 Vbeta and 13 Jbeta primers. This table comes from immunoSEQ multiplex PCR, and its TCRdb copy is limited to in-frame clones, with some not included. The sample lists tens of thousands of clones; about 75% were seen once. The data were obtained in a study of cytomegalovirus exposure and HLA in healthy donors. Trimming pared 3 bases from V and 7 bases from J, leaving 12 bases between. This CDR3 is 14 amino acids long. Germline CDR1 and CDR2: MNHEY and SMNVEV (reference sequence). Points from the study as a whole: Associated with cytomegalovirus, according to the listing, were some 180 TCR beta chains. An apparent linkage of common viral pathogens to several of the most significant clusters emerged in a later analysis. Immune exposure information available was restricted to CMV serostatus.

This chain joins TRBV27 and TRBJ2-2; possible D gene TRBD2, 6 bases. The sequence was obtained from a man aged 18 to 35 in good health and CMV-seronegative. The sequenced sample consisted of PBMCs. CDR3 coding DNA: TGTGCCAGCAGTTTTCGGGGGTTCGGCGGGGAGCTGTTTTTT. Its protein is CASSFRGFGGELFF.